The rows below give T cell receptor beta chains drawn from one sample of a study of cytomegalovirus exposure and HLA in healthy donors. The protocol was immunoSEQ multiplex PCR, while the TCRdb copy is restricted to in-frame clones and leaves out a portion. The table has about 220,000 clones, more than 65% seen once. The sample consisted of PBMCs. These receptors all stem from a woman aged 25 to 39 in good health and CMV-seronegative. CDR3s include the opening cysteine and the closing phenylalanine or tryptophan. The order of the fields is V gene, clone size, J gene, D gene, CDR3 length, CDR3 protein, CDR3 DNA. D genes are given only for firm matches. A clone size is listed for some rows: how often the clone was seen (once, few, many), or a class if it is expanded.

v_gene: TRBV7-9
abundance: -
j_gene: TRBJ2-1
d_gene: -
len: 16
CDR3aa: CASSLGDLGSSGEQFF
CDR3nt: TGTGCCAGCAGCTTAGGGGACTTGGGTAGTTCAGGGGAGCAGTTCTTC

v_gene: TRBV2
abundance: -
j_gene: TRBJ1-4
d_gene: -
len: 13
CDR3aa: CASTSQGREKLFF
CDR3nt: TGTGCCAGCACGTCTCAGGGCCGGGAAAAACTGTTTTTT

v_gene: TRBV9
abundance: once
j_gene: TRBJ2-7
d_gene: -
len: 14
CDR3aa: CASSVGRASPEQYF
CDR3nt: TGTGCCAGCAGCGTAGGGAGGGCCTCCCCCGAGCAGTACTTC

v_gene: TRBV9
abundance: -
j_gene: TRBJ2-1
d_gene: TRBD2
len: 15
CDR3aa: CASSVGAGEYNEQFF
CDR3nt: TGTGCCAGCAGCGTAGGGGCGGGAGAGTACAATGAGCAGTTCTTC

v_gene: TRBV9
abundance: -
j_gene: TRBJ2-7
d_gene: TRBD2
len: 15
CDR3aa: CASSVGTSGTYEQYF
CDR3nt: TGTGCCAGCAGCGTCGGGACTAGCGGGACCTACGAGCAGTACTTC

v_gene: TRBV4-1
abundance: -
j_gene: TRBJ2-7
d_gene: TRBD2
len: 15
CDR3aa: CASSQEGTSSYEQYF
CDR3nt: TGCGCCAGCAGCCAGGAAGGGACTAGCTCCTACGAGCAGTACTTC

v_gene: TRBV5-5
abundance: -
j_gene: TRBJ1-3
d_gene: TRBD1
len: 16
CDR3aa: CASSSLQGLSGNTIYF
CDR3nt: TGTGCCAGCAGCTCCCTACAGGGGCTGTCTGGAAACACCATATATTTT

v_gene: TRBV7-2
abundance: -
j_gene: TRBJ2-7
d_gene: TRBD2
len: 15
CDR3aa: CASSPGLAGTYEQYF
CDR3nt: TGTGCCAGCAGCCCCGGACTAGCGGGAACCTACGAGCAGTACTTC

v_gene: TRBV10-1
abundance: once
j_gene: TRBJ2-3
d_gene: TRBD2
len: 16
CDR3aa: CASSGTSGRAGDTQYF
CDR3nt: TGCGCCAGCAGTGGGACTAGCGGGAGGGCCGGAGATACGCAGTATTTT

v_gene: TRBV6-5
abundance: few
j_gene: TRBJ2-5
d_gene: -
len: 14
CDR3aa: CASSSGGMLETQYF
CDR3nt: TGTGCCAGCAGTTCTGGGGGGATGTTAGAGACCCAGTACTTC

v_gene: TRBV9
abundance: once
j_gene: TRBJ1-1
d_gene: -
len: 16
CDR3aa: CASSVVGGNSNTEAFF
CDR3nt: TGTGCCAGCAGCGTAGTGGGGGGGAACTCGAACACTGAAGCTTTCTTT

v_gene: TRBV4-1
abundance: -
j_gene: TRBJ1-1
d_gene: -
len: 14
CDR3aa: CASSQDSGGGEAFF
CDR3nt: TGCGCCAGCAGCCAAGACTCGGGAGGGGGTGAAGCTTTCTTT

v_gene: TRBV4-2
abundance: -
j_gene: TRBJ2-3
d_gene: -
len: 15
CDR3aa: CASSQDLASSDTQYF
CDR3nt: TGTGCCAGCAGCCAAGATCTAGCTTCCTCAGATACGCAGTATTTT

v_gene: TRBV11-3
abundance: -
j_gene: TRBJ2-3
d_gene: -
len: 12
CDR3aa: CASSLDQDTQYF
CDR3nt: TGTGCCAGCAGCTTAGACCAGGATACGCAGTATTTT

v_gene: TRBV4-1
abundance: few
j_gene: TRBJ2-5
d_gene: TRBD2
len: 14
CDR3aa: CASSPWGGEETQYF
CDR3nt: TGCGCCAGCAGCCCCTGGGGGGGAGAAGAGACCCAGTACTTC